One T cell receptor beta chain is described in this entry. Antigen: not known. Profiled with immunoSEQ multiplex PCR; TCRdb holds only in-frame clones, not every one. The sample contains 2 million to 2.5 million clones, 95% of which appear only once. Trimming took 4 bases from V and 4 from J; bases not matched to a gene: 10. Germline values: CDR1 SGHRS, CDR2 YFSETQ. The CDR3 has 15 residues. These data come from a study of shared clonotypes between healthy human individuals. Study-wide points: The study's rarefaction showed incomplete sorted-subset sequencing despite large depth.

This chain uses TRBV5-1 with TRBJ1-2, with 7 positions matching TRBD1. The receptor's source is a man between 18 and 29 years old in good health. The sequenced sample consisted of naive CD4+ T cells sorted from blood. Subset defined: CD45RA+ positively selected. CDR3 DNA: TGCGCCAGCAGCCCCCCGCAGGGGACAGCCTATGGCTACACCTTC. It is translated as CASSPPQGTAYGYTF.